This T cell receptor (beta chain) was identified during a study of shared clonotypes between healthy human individuals. Study-wide points: Though the depth was large, rarefaction showed that sorted-subset sequencing was incomplete. With few donors, the genetic and exposure-history diversity represented was limited. Generally, naive subsets came out with larger estimated richness than memory subsets.

Per germline, CDR1 SGHTA and CDR2 FQGTGA. The CDR3 spans 15 residues. The V and J ends lost 5 bases and 2 bases, in that order; junction bases with no gene match: 7. The authors' processing: Owing to the provision of junction-only sequences devoid of quality scores by immunoSEQ, filtering differed. Sequenced by immunoSEQ multiplex PCR; TCRdb stores in-frame clones only, minus some. The D gene and trimming were derived from the DNA, and the V and J assignments and clone size from that table. This sample has about 2.4 million clones, with approximately 93% found just once. To note about this clone: Its specificity is not known.

Material for sequencing was naive CD4+ T cells from PBMCs. Subset meaning: CD45RA+ positively selected. V gene TRBV7-3 combines with J gene TRBJ2-5; TRBD1 matches at 8 bases. The receptor comes from a man aged 18 to 29 in good health. Some clones in this sample may be carry-over from other donors' samples. The CDR3 spells CASSRGQGTQETQYF. CDR3 sequence (DNA): TGTGCCAGCAGCAGAGGACAGGGCACTCAAGAGACCCAGTACTTC.